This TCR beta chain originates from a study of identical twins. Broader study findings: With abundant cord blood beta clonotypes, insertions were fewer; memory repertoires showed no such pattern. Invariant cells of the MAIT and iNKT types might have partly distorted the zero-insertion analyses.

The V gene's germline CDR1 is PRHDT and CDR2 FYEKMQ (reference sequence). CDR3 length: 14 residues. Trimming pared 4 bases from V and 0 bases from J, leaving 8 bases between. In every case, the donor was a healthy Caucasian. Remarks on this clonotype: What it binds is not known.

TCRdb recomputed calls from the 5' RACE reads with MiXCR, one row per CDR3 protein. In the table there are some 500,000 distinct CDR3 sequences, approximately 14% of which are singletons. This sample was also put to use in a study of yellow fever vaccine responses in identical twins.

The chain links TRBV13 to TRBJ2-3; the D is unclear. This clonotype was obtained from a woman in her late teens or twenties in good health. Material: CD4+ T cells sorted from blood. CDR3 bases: TGTGCCAGCAGCTCCCTCATGAGCACAGATACGCAGTATTTT. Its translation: CASSSLMSTDTQYF.